Shown below are 21 T cell receptor beta chains from a single sample sequenced in a study of post-analysis software for immune sequencing data. Study-wide points: Patients carried roughly five TRBV segments more frequently than controls did, and TRBV5-6, TRBV5-1 and TRBV20-1 were among them.

Prepared libraries of TCR beta cDNA carried unique molecular identifiers. Via MiXCR, TCRdb re-called the PCR reads, giving one row per CDR3 protein. The sample gives 150,000 to 200,000 distinct CDR3 sequences, approximately 30% of which show up once; roughly 1.6% is in the top ten. Their specific antigens are unknown. Sequencing was done on a sample of blood. These receptors came from a girl aged 10-17 years with multiple sclerosis.

The sample holds a few counts of this clonotype. Given a much more abundant clone one base away, this may be a read error. The chain recombines TRBV6-5 with TRBJ2-5, with unresolved D. V lost 4 bases and J 13 bases, leaving 16 bases between the germline ends. The CDR3 sequence is 12 residues long. Germline V gene lookup returns CDR1 MNHEY and CDR2 SVGAGI. The CDR3 DNA sequence: TGTGCCAGCAGTTCAGGCCCCTACGAGCGGTACTTC. Translation: CASSSGPYERYF.

This clonotype showed up just a few times. It may be a read error: a sequence one base away is much more abundant. The gene calls are TRBV7-2 and TRBJ2-1; possible D gene TRBD2, 6 bases. The DNA end lines up better with TRBJ2-7; the J call may be wrong. This CDR3 contains 17 residues. Germline CDR1 reads SGHTA; CDR2 reads FQGNSA. The CDR3 DNA sequence: TGTGCCAGCAGCTTCAAAGTGGGACTTACAACCTACAATGAGCAGTACTTC. Protein product: CASSFKVGLTTYNEQYF.

This clonotype was seen repeatedly, ten times or more. CDR3 in DNA: TGTGCCAGCAGCCGGACTAGCGGGAGTTTAGGCTACAATGAGCAGTTCTTC. Translated: CASSRTSGSLGYNEQFF. The chain employs TRBV9 and TRBJ2-1; 13 bases agree with TRBD2. CDR1 is SGDLS and CDR2 is YYNGEE in the germline V gene. The ends lost 4 bases at V and 3 bases at J; junction bases unmatched: 7. The CDR3 spans 17 residues. Full variable domain (missing parts from reference TRBV9 and TRBJ2-1): DSGVTQTPKHLITATGQRVTLRCSPRSGDLSVYWYQQSLDQGLQFLIQYYNGEERAKGNILERFSAQQFPDLHSELNLSSLELGDSALYFCASSRTSGSLGYNEQFFGPGTRLTVL.

This clonotype was seen many times. The rearrangement links TRBV5-1 to TRBJ2-6, with 10 bases that match TRBD1. Looked up from germline, CDR1 is SGHRS and CDR2 is YFSETQ. CDR3 length: 18 amino acids. V lost 0 bases to trimming and J lost 0 bases; unmatched junction nucleotides: 3. The CDR3 sequence is CASSLETGGASGANVLTF. CDR3 sequence (DNA): TGCGCCAGCAGCTTGGAGACAGGGGGCGCCTCTGGGGCCAACGTCCTGACTTTC.

The sample holds a few counts of this clonotype. This sequence joins TRBV5-1 and TRBJ2-1; 8 bases map to TRBD2. The CDR3 has 13 amino acids. Trimming took 4 bases from V and 8 from J; bases not matched to a gene: 5. Germline V lookup: CDR1 SGHRS, CDR2 YFSETQ. CDR3 nucleotides: TGCGCCAGCAGCCTAGCGGGTCCGGATGAGCAGTTCTTC. Translation: CASSLAGPDEQFF.

This clonotype has a handful of counts. The chain has TRBV11-2 and TRBJ2-3; D not certain. CDR1 is SGHAT and CDR2 is FQNNGV in the germline V gene. The CDR3 is 13 amino acids. V was cut by 0 bases and J by 8 bases, with 9 bases left in between. The CDR3 DNA reads as TGTGCCAGCAGCTTAGACCACTCCATTACGCAGTATTTT. Its translation is CASSLDHSITQYF.

This clonotype was detected ten times or more. V usage is TRBV10-3 and J usage is TRBJ2-7; tentative D call: TRBD2 (6 bases). Germline-derived CDR1 and CDR2 are ENHRY and SYGVKD. V was trimmed by 10 bases and J by 4 bases, leaving 14 bases between them. The CDR3 has 12 amino acids. This CDR3 is CATRGAVYEQYF. The CDR3 DNA is TGTGCCACCCGCGGGGCCGTTTACGAGCAGTACTTC.

The table lists this clonotype with a few counts. The chain employs TRBV24-1 and TRBJ2-7; 8 bases are a match to TRBD2. V was pared by 7 bases and J by 0 bases, with 7 bases of the junction left unmatched. Germline V gives CDR1 KGHDR, CDR2 SFDVKD. CDR3 length equals 15 residues. CDR3 region: CATRGSSGFSYEQYF. In nucleotides, the CDR3 is TGTGCCACCAGAGGATCTAGCGGGTTCTCCTACGAGCAGTACTTC.

The chain combines TRBV20-1 with TRBJ2-1; the D gene is possibly TRBD2 (5 bases). Between the trimmed V and J ends, which lost 8 bases and 12 bases, there was a span of 8 bases. Germline CDR1 is DFQATT and CDR2 is SNEGSKA (reference sequence). This CDR3 has 8 amino acids. The CDR3 is CSPRGQFF. The CDR3 region has the DNA TGCAGTCCCCGGGGGCAGTTCTTC.

Only one count was recorded for this clonotype. One junction end does not reproduce the germline sequence, and a read error may be involved. J is TRBJ2-1 and V is TRBV28, with 9 positions matching TRBD1. CDR1 and CDR2 from the germline V gene are MDHEN and SYDVKM. This CDR3 has 15 residues. This CDR3 is CVSPSRTGVYNEQFF. DNA of the CDR3: TGTGTCAGCCCCTCCCGGACAGGGGTATACAATGAGCAGTTCTTC.

This rearrangement joins TRBV12-3 or TRBV12-4 to TRBJ2-1, with D uncertain. Deletions cut 6 bases from V and 13 bases from J, with 13 bases between. The CDR3 extends over 11 amino acids. CDR3 nucleotides: TGTGCCAGCAGCCAGCTAGAGACCCAGTTCTTC. This sequence encodes CASSQLETQFF.

This clonotype was counted ten times or more. V and J are TRBV4-1 and TRBJ2-5; D remains unclear. Germline CDR1 reads MGHRA; CDR2 reads YSYEKL. The CDR3 spans 14 residues. The ends were cut back, 0 bases at V and 5 bases at J, with 10 bases in the middle. The CDR3 DNA reads as TGCGCCAGCAGCCAAGAAGGCTTACTGGAGACCCAGTACTTC. Its translation: CASSQEGLLETQYF.

There are a few counts of this clonotype. The V gene is TRBV12-3 or TRBV12-4, the J gene TRBJ2-3; possible D gene TRBD2, 5 bases. Deletions cut 5 bases from V and 2 bases from J, with 17 bases between. This CDR3 contains 16 residues. The DNA of the CDR3 is TGTGCCAGCAGTCCCCGCCTCGGGGAGATCACAGATACGCAGTATTTT. This gives the protein CASSPRLGEITDTQYF.

This clonotype has a count of ten or more. This chain joins TRBV20-1 and TRBJ2-7; TRBD2 matches 10 bases. The length of the CDR3 is 15 residues. CDR1 is DFQATT and CDR2 is SNEGSKA in the germline V gene (reference sequence). The junction had 7 bases not matched to a gene; V was cut back by 5 bases and J by 0 bases. The CDR3 DNA reads TGCAGTGCTCTTCCCGGGACTAGCGTCTCCTACGAGCAGTACTTC. Translated, it gives CSALPGTSVSYEQYF.

In regard to this clonotype: A read error may be the cause here, since a much bigger clone is one base away. The chain employs TRBV21-1 and TRBJ2-1. TRBV21-1 constitutes a pseudogene. This CDR3 is 14 amino acids long. The CDR3 DNA sequence: TGTGCCAGCAGCAAAGTCGACGTGAAAGATGAGCAGTTCTTC. Protein sequence: CASSKVDVKDEQFF.

This clonotype was counted only a few times. The chain uses TRBV7-2 and TRBJ2-7; 7 bases agree with TRBD1. The V segment lost 5 bases and the J segment 6 bases; nucleotides outside the gene matches: 10. In germline, CDR1 is SGHTA, CDR2 FQGNSA. The CDR3 sequence is 14 residues long. CDR3 in amino acids: CASSPRQGFVEQYF. The CDR3 DNA follows: TGTGCCAGCAGCCCTAGACAGGGATTCGTCGAGCAGTACTTC.

This chain joins TRBV20-1 and TRBJ2-1, with a possible D match to TRBD1 (6 bases). The CDR3 length is 15 residues. Germline assignment: CDR1 DFQATT and CDR2 SNEGSKA (reference sequence). With 5 bases removed from V and 0 bases from J, the gap between germline ends came to 14 bases. The DNA for the CDR3 is TGCAGTGCTTACCCAGGGACAAGCTCCTACAATGAGCAGTTCTTC. It is translated as CSAYPGTSSYNEQFF.

This clonotype was seen a handful of times. V and J are TRBV7-8 and TRBJ1-1, with D unresolved. Germline V gene sequence: CDR1 SGHVS, CDR2 FQNEAQ. The length of the CDR3 is 12 residues. Trimming removed 3 bases from V and 7 bases from J, with 9 bases in between. DNA of the CDR3: TGTGCCAGCAGCTTGACACGGGATGAAGCTTTCTTT. Protein product: CASSLTRDEAFF.

A word on this clonotype: An end of the junction does not agree with germline; a read error may underlie this. The CDR3 DNA sequence: TGTACCAGCAGTTACTCTTTGGCGATCAACTATGGCTACACCTTC. This encodes CTSSYSLAINYGYTF. The chain is built from TRBV6-2 or TRBV6-3 and TRBJ1-2; D is unresolved. The CDR3 spans 15 residues. CDR1 and CDR2 (germline): MNHEY, SVGEGT.

This clonotype was seen repeatedly, ten times or more. The V and J genes are TRBV12-3 or TRBV12-4 and TRBJ1-2; D gene unclear. Trimming left V 5 bases short and J 7 bases short, with 11 bases between. The CDR3 is made up of 12 amino acids. The CDR3: CASSNTGGGYTF. The CDR3 DNA reads TGTGCCAGCAGTAACACTGGCGGTGGCTACACCTTC.

A word on this clonotype: A read error is possible here, since a much larger clone lies one base away. The chain uses TRBV12-3 or TRBV12-4 and TRBJ2-3; D ambiguous. V was trimmed by 4 bases and J by 3 bases, leaving 11 bases between them. The CDR3 covers 14 residues. The CDR3 DNA is TGTGCCAGCAGTTGGAGCCTTGTAACAGATACGCAGTATTTT. This gives the protein CASSWSLVTDTQYF.